This note documents a single TCR beta chain sequence. Its antigen is not known. This entry is derived from a study of cytomegalovirus exposure and HLA in healthy donors. The overall study: For the 300 to 400 genotyped donors, 75% to 90% fell within the Caucasian-associated ancestry cluster.

Healthy bone marrow donors made up the cohort. The CDR3 runs 16 residues. J gave up 2 bases and V 2 bases, and 6 bases lay outside the gene matches. Germline CDR1 SGHTA, CDR2 FQGNSA. Findings and limits, study-wide: CMV serostatus was the only recorded immune exposure for donors.

The PCR ran on 60 Vbeta and 13 Jbeta primers. In the original analysis: Later, 65 million to 85 million unique TCR beta chains were counted in an analysis, and roughly 11 million of them were shared. Data came from immunoSEQ multiplex PCR; TCRdb stores just in-frame clones and leaves some out. The V and J calls and clone size were taken over from that table, and D and trimming were inferred from the DNA. The sample has roughly 80,000 clones, approximately 84% seen once. The receptor comes from a woman aged 45-65 years in good health and CMV-seronegative. The sample comprised PBMCs. The chain has TRBV7-2 and TRBJ2-5; 9 bases match TRBD2. CDR3 sequence reads: CASSLSSTSGQETQYF. The CDR3, as DNA: TGTGCCAGCAGCTTATCGTCTACTAGCGGGCAAGAGACCCAGTACTTC.